The following is a T cell receptor (beta chain) sequence with its context. The data were obtained in a study of blood T cell repertoires in COVID-19. The assay was immunoSEQ multiplex PCR, and TCRdb's table has in-frame clones only and misses some. The repertoire holds some 520,000 clones, with 89% as singletons. The specimen was peripheral blood. The receptor comes from a young man with COVID-19, enrolled during active disease.

DNA of the CDR3: TGCGCCAGCAGCCAAGACCTCGAACAGGGAAGAGAGACCCAGTACTTC. It translates to CASSQDLEQGRETQYF. The V call is TRBV4-1, the J call TRBJ2-5; weak D call: TRBD1 (6 bases). The CDR3 has 16 residues. CDR1 is MGHRA and CDR2 is YSYEKL in the germline V gene. The V end lost 0 bases, the J end lost 4 bases, and 15 bases lay between the germline ends.